The rows below give T cell receptor beta chains drawn from one sample of a study of radiation and T cells in renal cell carcinoma. Method: immunoSEQ multiplex PCR; TCRdb's copy keeps in-frame clones and lacks some. The sample includes 120,000 to 150,000 clones, 70% to 90% seen only once; the top ten take 20% to 25%. This material consisted of blood, taken from a patient whose treatment included radiotherapy and nephrectomy. These receptors were obtained from a woman aged 50 to 65 with renal cell carcinoma. Each CDR3 is given with its conserved first and last residue. A D gene is named only where the DNA matches it firmly. The size field is filled for only some rows; it gives once, few, many or a size class.

>TRBJ2-1|TRBD2|.|TRBV7-9
CASSLPLLVTSGSGDEQFF
TGTGCCAGCAGCTTACCCCTGTTGGTGACTAGCGGGAGTGGTGATGAGCAGTTCTTC
>TRBJ1-1|.|.|TRBV6-5
CASSYSRGETEAFF
TGTGCCAGCAGTTACTCCCGCGGGGAAACTGAAGCTTTCTTT
>TRBJ1-1|TRBD1|many|TRBV7-2
CASSMTGASTEAFF
TGTGCCAGCAGTATGACAGGGGCTTCCACTGAAGCTTTCTTT
>TRBJ1-4|.|.|TRBV6-6
CASKLTAEKLFF
TGTGCCAGCAAACTGACGGCTGAAAAACTGTTTTTT
>TRBJ2-7|TRBD1|.|TRBV5-1
CASSLGTGAYEQYF
TGCGCCAGCAGCTTAGGGACAGGGGCCTACGAGCAGTACTTC
>TRBJ1-2|.|.|TRBV5-4
CASSPGGNGYTF
TGTGCCAGCAGCCCCGGGGGGAATGGCTACACCTTC
>TRBJ2-2|.|.|TRBV5-1
CASSMVQGTGELFF
TGCGCCAGCAGCATGGTACAGGGAACCGGGGAGCTGTTTTTT
>TRBJ1-6|.|.|TRBV7-8
CASSLGLVDNSPLHF
TGTGCCAGCAGCTTAGGTCTTGTAGATAATTCACCCCTCCACTTT
>TRBJ2-7|.|.|TRBV30
CASNHPVEKPEQYF
TGTGCCTCAAACCATCCGGTCGAGAAACCAGAGCAGTACTTC
>TRBJ1-2|.|.|TRBV6-6
CALGVKGYTF
TGTGCCCTAGGAGTAAAGGGCTACACCTTC
>TRBJ2-7|TRBD2|.|TRBV9
CASSVDYRGDVDEQYF
TGTGCCAGCAGCGTAGATTATCGGGGGGATGTAGACGAGCAGTACTTC
>TRBJ1-5|TRBD1|.|TRBV15
CATNRQGNQPQHF
TGTGCCACCAATCGACAGGGGAATCAGCCCCAGCATTTT
>TRBJ1-4|TRBD1|.|TRBV29-1
CSVEWQGGEKLFF
TGCAGCGTTGAGTGGCAGGGGGGTGAAAAACTGTTTTTT
>TRBJ1-5|.|.|TRBV19
CASTRVQGPPSNQPQHF
TGTGCCAGTACGAGGGTACAGGGACCACCCAGCAATCAGCCCCAGCATTTT
>TRBJ2-5|.|once|TRBV7-2
CASSLLAGPQETQYF
TGTGCCAGCAGCTTATTGGCAGGGCCCCAAGAGACCCAGTACTTC
>TRBJ2-2|TRBD2|.|TRBV18
CASSPGLAGGPQKTGELFF
TGTGCCAGCTCACCAGGACTAGCGGGAGGGCCTCAGAAGACCGGGGAGCTGTTTTTT
>TRBJ2-1|TRBD2|.|TRBV7-2
CASSHGREGGNEQFF
TGTGCCAGCAGCCATGGTCGGGAGGGAGGCAATGAGCAGTTCTTC
>TRBJ2-4|TRBD2|.|TRBV6-6
CASSPAGTSSAIQYF
TGTGCCAGCAGTCCGGCGGGGACTAGCTCCGCCATTCAGTACTTC
>TRBJ2-7|TRBD2|once|TRBV5-4
CASSPGLAGLAYEQYF
TGTGCCAGCAGCCCGGGACTAGCGGGCCTCGCCTACGAGCAGTACTTC
>TRBJ2-2|.|.|TRBV11-2
CASSLVADTGELFF
TGTGCCAGCAGCTTAGTGGCCGACACCGGGGAGCTGTTTTTT